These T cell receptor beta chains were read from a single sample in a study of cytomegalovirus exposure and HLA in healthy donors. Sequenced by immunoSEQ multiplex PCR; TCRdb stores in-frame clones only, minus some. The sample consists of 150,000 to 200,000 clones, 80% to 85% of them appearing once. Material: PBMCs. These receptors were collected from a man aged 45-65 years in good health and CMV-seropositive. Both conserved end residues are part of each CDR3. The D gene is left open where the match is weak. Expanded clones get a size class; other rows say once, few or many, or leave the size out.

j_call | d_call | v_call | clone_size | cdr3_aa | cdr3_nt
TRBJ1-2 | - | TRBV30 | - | CAWSSDSGNNYGYTF | TGTGCCTGGAGTAGTGATTCAGGGAATAACTATGGCTACACCTTC
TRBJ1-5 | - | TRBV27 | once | CASSFGGGNNQPQHF | TGTGCCAGCAGTTTTGGGGGAGGGAACAATCAGCCCCAGCATTTT
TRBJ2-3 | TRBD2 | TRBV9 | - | CASSVGEASGSSRTDTQYF | TGTGCCAGCAGCGTAGGGGAAGCTAGCGGATCCTCTCGCACAGATACGCAGTATTTT
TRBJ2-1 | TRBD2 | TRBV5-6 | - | CASREGAGALYNEQFF | TGTGCCAGCAGAGAGGGAGCGGGAGCCCTATACAATGAGCAGTTCTTC
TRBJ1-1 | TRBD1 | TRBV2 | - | CASSGAGTETPREAFF | TGTGCCAGCAGTGGGGCCGGGACAGAAACTCCAAGGGAAGCTTTCTTT
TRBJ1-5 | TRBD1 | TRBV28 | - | CASSSGQGADQPQHF | TGTGCCAGCAGCTCGGGACAGGGGGCGGATCAGCCCCAGCATTTT
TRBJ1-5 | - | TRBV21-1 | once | CASSKGRGAIALREDNQPQHF | TGTGCCAGCAGCAAAGGTCGAGGAGCCATAGCCCTGAGGGAGGACAATCAGCCCCAGCATTTT
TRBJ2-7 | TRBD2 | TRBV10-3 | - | CATGTSGRRSYEQYF | TGTGCCACCGGGACTAGCGGGAGAAGGTCCTACGAGCAGTACTTC
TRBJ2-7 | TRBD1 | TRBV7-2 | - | CASSLDRAHEQYF | TGTGCCAGCAGCTTGGACAGGGCCCACGAGCAGTACTTC
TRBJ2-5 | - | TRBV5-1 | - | CASSLVSGGPQETQYF | TGCGCCAGCAGCTTGGTAAGCGGAGGCCCTCAAGAGACCCAGTACTTC
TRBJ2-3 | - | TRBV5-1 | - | CASSLAFRDPPSIDTQYF | TGCGCCAGCAGCTTGGCGTTCCGGGATCCACCTAGCATAGATACGCAGTATTTT
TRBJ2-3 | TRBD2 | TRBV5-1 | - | CASSLEGLATDTQYF | TGCGCCAGCAGCTTGGAGGGACTAGCCACAGATACGCAGTATTTT
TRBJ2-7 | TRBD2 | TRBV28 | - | CASGTSGRVVQYF | TGTGCCAGCGGGACTAGCGGGAGGGTGGTGCAGTACTTC
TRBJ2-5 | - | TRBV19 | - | CASSISSSQETQYF | TGTGCCAGTAGTATATCTTCTAGCCAAGAGACCCAGTACTTC
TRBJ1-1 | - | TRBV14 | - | CASSQDLRQEAFF | TGTGCCAGCAGCCAAGATCTAAGACAGGAAGCTTTCTTT
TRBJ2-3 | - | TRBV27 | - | CASSFGYPRGSTDTQYF | TGTGCCAGCAGTTTTGGATACCCCAGAGGTAGCACAGATACGCAGTATTTT
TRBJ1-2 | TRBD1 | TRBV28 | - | CASSPRGSYGYTF | TGTGCCAGCAGCCCCAGGGGGAGCTATGGCTACACCTTC
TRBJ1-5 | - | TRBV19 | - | CASSSGGKSNQPQHF | TGTGCCAGTAGTAGCGGGGGGAAAAGCAATCAGCCCCAGCATTTT
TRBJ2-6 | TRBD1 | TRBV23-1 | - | CASISTLTGISSGANVLTF | TGCGCCAGCATCTCCACCCTGACAGGGATTTCCTCTGGGGCCAACGTCCTGACTTTC
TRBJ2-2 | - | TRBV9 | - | CASSVQTNTGELFF | TGTGCCAGCAGCGTACAAACGAACACCGGGGAGCTGTTTTTT
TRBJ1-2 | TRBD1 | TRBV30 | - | CGQGVNYGYTF | TGTGGACAGGGGGTGAACTATGGCTACACCTTC
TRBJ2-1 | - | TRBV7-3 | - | CASSQQVGEQFF | TGTGCCAGCAGCCAACAGGTGGGTGAGCAGTTCTTC
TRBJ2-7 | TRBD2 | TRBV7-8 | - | CASSWTSGYEQYF | TGTGCCAGCAGCTGGACTAGCGGCTACGAGCAGTACTTC
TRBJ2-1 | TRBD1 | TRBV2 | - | CASSELSARGLYNEQFF | TGTGCCAGCAGTGAGCTGTCCGCTAGGGGGCTCTACAATGAGCAGTTCTTC
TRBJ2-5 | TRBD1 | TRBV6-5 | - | CASRTTGAETQYF | TGTGCCAGCAGGACCACAGGGGCAGAGACCCAGTACTTC
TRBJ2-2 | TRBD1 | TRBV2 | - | CASSPLPTGGKGTGELFF | TGTGCCAGCAGTCCCCTTCCGACAGGGGGCAAGGGCACCGGGGAGCTGTTTTTT
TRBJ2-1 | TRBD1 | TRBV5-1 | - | CASSLAQGGRGFVSSYNEQFF | TGCGCCAGCAGCTTGGCCCAAGGGGGCAGGGGATTTGTGAGCTCCTACAATGAGCAGTTCTTC
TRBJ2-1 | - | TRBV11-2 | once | CASSLVLGTNSYNEQFF | TGTGCCAGCAGCTTAGTTCTCGGGACAAACTCCTACAATGAGCAGTTCTTC
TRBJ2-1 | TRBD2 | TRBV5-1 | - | CASSLVGAGGSSYNEQFF | TGCGCCAGCAGCTTGGTAGGCGCGGGAGGGTCCTCCTACAATGAGCAGTTCTTC
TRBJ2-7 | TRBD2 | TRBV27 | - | CASSHPSGEQYF | TGTGCCAGCAGTCACCCTAGCGGGGAGCAGTACTTC
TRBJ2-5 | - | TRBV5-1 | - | CASSLGGDRRETQYF | TGCGCCAGCAGCTTGGGGGGGGATAGGCGAGAGACCCAGTACTTC
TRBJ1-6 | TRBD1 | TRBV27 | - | CASKSPGQGFSPLHF | TGTGCCAGCAAATCCCCGGGACAGGGATTCTCACCCCTCCACTTT
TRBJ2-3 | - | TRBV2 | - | CASRTIPTQYF | TGTGCCAGCAGGACTATACCTACGCAGTATTTT
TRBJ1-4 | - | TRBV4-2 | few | CASSRPGQGNEKLFF | TGTGCCAGCAGCCGCCCTGGCCAGGGTAATGAAAAACTGTTTTTT
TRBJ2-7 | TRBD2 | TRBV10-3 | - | CAISEWASGSYEQYF | TGTGCCATCAGTGAGTGGGCTAGCGGGAGCTACGAGCAGTACTTC
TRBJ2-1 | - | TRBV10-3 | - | CAISEGLHYNEQFF | TGTGCCATCAGTGAAGGACTACACTACAATGAGCAGTTCTTC
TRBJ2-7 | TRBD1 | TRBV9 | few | CASSVGGTGPSYEQYF | TGTGCCAGCAGCGTAGGGGGGACAGGGCCATCCTACGAGCAGTACTTC
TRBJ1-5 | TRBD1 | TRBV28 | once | CASRTGTGSYQPQHF | TGTGCCAGCAGAACCGGGACAGGGTCCTATCAGCCCCAGCATTTT
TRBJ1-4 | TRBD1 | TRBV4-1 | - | CASSPGQGEYEKLFF | TGCGCCAGCAGCCCCGGACAGGGGGAGTACGAAAAACTGTTTTTT
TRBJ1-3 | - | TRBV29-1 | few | CSVQTLGNTIYF | TGCAGCGTTCAGACACTTGGAAACACCATATATTTT
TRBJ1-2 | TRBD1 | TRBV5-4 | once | CASSLTGTGDGYTF | TGTGCCAGCAGCCTCACCGGGACAGGGGATGGCTACACCTTC
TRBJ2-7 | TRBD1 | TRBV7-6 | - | CASSSGRDRGHEQYF | TGTGCCAGCAGCTCAGGCCGGGACAGGGGGCACGAGCAGTACTTC
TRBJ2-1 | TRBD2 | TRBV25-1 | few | CASSWPSGNNEQFF | TGTGCCAGCAGTTGGCCTAGCGGGAACAATGAGCAGTTCTTC
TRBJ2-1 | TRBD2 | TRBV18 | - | CASSPAGGPREQFF | TGTGCCAGCTCACCAGCGGGGGGGCCTCGGGAGCAGTTCTTC